Presented here are 25 T cell receptor beta chains from one specimen sequenced in a study of T cells expressing NK-cell markers. Following a re-call of the 5' RACE reads, TCRdb has one entry per CDR3 protein and lacks DNA. The sample's table shows some 340,000 distinct CDR3 sequences. Sequencing input: blood T cells: a sorted CD56 or NKG2C T cell subset, CD4+ or CD8+ T cells, or bulk PBMC T cells (not recorded which). The receptors stem from a man between 18 and 69 years old in good health.

This chain connects TRBV2 to TRBJ1-1. This CDR3 is built from 13 residues. CDR1 is SNHLY, CDR2 FYNNEI, per germline. CDR3 in amino acids: CASRIQRNTEAFF.

The chain combines TRBV7-3 with TRBJ2-2; lacking DNA, the TRBD2 call made by TCRdb goes unchecked. The CDR3 covers 15 residues. In germline, CDR1 is SGHTA, CDR2 FQGTGA. The CDR3 loop is CASSSEGLHTGELFF.

V gene TRBV19 combines with J gene TRBJ2-1; TCRdb gives TRBD1 as the D gene, but with no DNA this cannot be confirmed. The CDR3 contains 12 residues. CDR1 LNHDA and CDR2 SQIVND come from the germline V gene (reference sequence). The CDR3 sequence: CASRRTGEEQFF.

This chain uses TRBV6-1 with TRBJ2-1; TCRdb indicates TRBD2, and absent DNA this call remains unverified. From germline, CDR1 is MNHNS and CDR2 SASEGT. This CDR3 contains 15 residues. CDR3 residues: CAGSREAGGTNEQFF.

This sequence joins TRBV6-1 and TRBJ1-4. Germline V gene lookup returns CDR1 MNHNS and CDR2 SASEGT. The CDR3 has 14 amino acids. The CDR3 protein is CASSEGAAFGKLFF.

The chain is built from TRBV6-5 and TRBJ2-7; lacking DNA, the TRBD1 call made by TCRdb goes unchecked. The CDR3 sequence is 15 residues long. Per germline, CDR1 MNHEY and CDR2 SVGAGI. The CDR3 sequence: CASSYLGGQSYEQYF.

The V call is TRBV6-1, the J call TRBJ1-1; TCRdb picks TRBD1, but there is no DNA to check that call. From germline, CDR1 is MNHNS and CDR2 SASEGT. The CDR3 sequence is 13 residues long. CDR3 amino acids: CASSRGIDTEAFF.

The chain is built from TRBV24-1 and TRBJ2-7; the TCRdb call, TRBD1, lacks DNA for checking. Germline assignment: CDR1 KGHDR and CDR2 SFDVKD. This CDR3 comprises 13 residues. The CDR3 sequence: CATGNSLSGEQYF.

The CDR3 reads CASSSRLAGGQETQYF. The chain is built from TRBV7-6 and TRBJ2-5; TCRdb's D gene call, TRBD2, goes unchecked for lack of DNA. Per the germline V gene, CDR1 is SGHVS and CDR2 is FNYEAQ. The CDR3 is 16 residues long.

The V and J genes are TRBV2 and TRBJ2-4; TCRdb's D gene call, TRBD1, goes unchecked for lack of DNA. From germline, CDR1 is SNHLY and CDR2 FYNNEI. The length of the CDR3 is 15 residues. The CDR3 here is CASSDGGQGKNIQYF.

V and J are TRBV20-1 and TRBJ2-1; TCRdb returns TRBD2, unconfirmable since there is no DNA. The CDR3 covers 13 residues. CDR1 and CDR2 from the germline V gene are DFQATT and SNEGSKA (reference sequence). Here the CDR3 reads CSASTSGGGEQFF.

The chain couples TRBV4-2 to TRBJ2-4; TCRdb gives TRBD2 as the D gene, but with no DNA this cannot be confirmed. The CDR3 is made up of 16 amino acids. Germline V gives CDR1 LGHNA, CDR2 YNFKEQ. CDR3 amino acids: CASSYLTSTVPRIQYF.

The chain links TRBV29-1 to TRBJ1-6; absent DNA, TCRdb's TRBD1 call cannot be checked. The germline V gene encodes CDR1 SQVTM and CDR2 ANQGSEA. The CDR3 loop spans 13 amino acids. CDR3: CSVEIGGNSPLHF.

V is TRBV6-5 and J is TRBJ1-3. CDR3 length: 15 amino acids. CDR1 MNHEY and CDR2 SVGAGI come from the germline V gene. Here the CDR3 reads CASRLQGGGGNTIYF.

This sequence joins TRBV12-3 or TRBV12-4 and TRBJ2-2; TCRdb designates TRBD2, a call that cannot be tested without DNA. This CDR3 is 15 amino acids long. CDR3 protein: CASSFGGNSFGELFF.

The V gene is TRBV6-5, the J gene TRBJ2-3; TCRdb returns TRBD2, unconfirmable since there is no DNA. Germline V gene lookup returns CDR1 MNHEY and CDR2 SVGAGI. CDR3 length: 16 amino acids. The CDR3 sequence is CASKLKREGSTDTQYF.

V and J are TRBV7-7 and TRBJ2-3; no DNA is available, so the TRBD2 call from TCRdb remains unchecked. CDR1 SSHAT and CDR2 FNYEAQ come from the germline V gene (reference sequence). The CDR3 has 13 residues. This chain's CDR3 is CASSPGTGDTQYF.

The rearrangement links TRBV10-3 to TRBJ2-3; the TCRdb D gene call, TRBD2, has no DNA to confirm it. This CDR3 region has 18 residues. Per germline, CDR1 ENHRY and CDR2 SYGVKD. CDR3 residues: CAISESGPGGGATDTQYF.

The chain has TRBV9 and TRBJ1-5; TCRdb's D gene call, TRBD1, goes unchecked for lack of DNA. The CDR3 loop spans 15 amino acids. CDR1 SGDLS and CDR2 YYNGEE come from the germline V gene. The chain's CDR3 is CASSREGIGNQPQHF. Complete variable domain (other parts from reference TRBV9 and TRBJ1-5): DSGVTQTPKHLITATGQRVTLRCSPRSGDLSVYWYQQSLDQGLQFLIQYYNGEERAKGNILERFSAQQFPDLHSELNLSSLELGDSALYFCASSREGIGNQPQHFGDGTRLSIL.

The J gene is TRBJ2-7, the V gene TRBV19; TCRdb returns TRBD1, unconfirmable since there is no DNA. CDR3 length: 16 residues. Germline CDR1 LNHDA, CDR2 SQIVND (reference sequence). This CDR3 reads CASSTGRTGKGYEQYF.

V usage is TRBV5-1 and J usage is TRBJ2-5; checking the TCRdb D call of TRBD2 is not possible without DNA. This CDR3 region has 16 residues. Germline CDR1 is SGHRS and CDR2 is YFSETQ. CDR3 residues: CASSWPGLAGKETQYF. Drawing the rest from reference TRBV5-1 and TRBJ2-5, the complete variable domain is KAGVTQTPRYLIKTRGQQVTLSCSPISGHRSVSWYQQTPGQGLQFLFEYFSETQRNKGNFPGRFSGRQFSNSRSEMNVSTLELGDSALYLCASSWPGLAGKETQYFGPGTRLLVL.

The chain carries TRBV7-8 and TRBJ1-5. CDR1 and CDR2 from the germline V gene are SGHVS and FQNEAQ. CDR3 length equals 17 residues. This CDR3 is CASSPSDFSLSNQPQHF.

The V call is TRBV15, the J call TRBJ2-7; TCRdb proposes TRBD1, but this gene call is untestable without DNA. The CDR3 runs 15 residues. Germline values: CDR1 LNHNV, CDR2 YYDKDF (reference sequence). This CDR3 is CATSRGTGTSYEQYF.

The V gene is TRBV12-3 or TRBV12-4, the J gene TRBJ2-1; absent DNA, TCRdb's TRBD2 call cannot be checked. The CDR3 has 16 residues. CDR3 in amino acids: CASSLLRTSRYNEQFF.

This chain joins TRBV3-1 and TRBJ2-2; TCRdb lists TRBD2, though no DNA is available to test this call. Germline V lookup: CDR1 LGHDT, CDR2 YNNKEL (reference sequence). This CDR3 region has 16 residues. CDR3 sequence: CASSLGTSGGAWELFF. Based on the CDR3 plus reference TRBV3-1 and TRBJ2-2, the full variable domain is DTAVSQTPKYLVTQMGNDKSIKCEQNLGHDTMYWYKQDSKKFLKIMFSYNNKELIINETVPNRFSPKSPDKAHLNLHINSLELGDSAVYFCASSLGTSGGAWELFFGEGSRLTVL.